By its share, the clone carrying this TCR beta chain is medium-sized (0.01 to 0.1%). Its antigen is unknown. Assay used: immunoSEQ multiplex PCR; TCRdb lists only in-frame clones, some missing. This sample has around 61,000 clones, with about 80% found just once. The sample is drawn from a study of memory CD4+ T cells and cytomegalovirus serostatus. Single viable CD3+CD4+CD8-CD45RO+ cells were sorted as the memory CD4+ T cells. Findings of the study overall: The CMV-associated TCR signature appears largely within the CD4+ memory repertoire.

This CDR3 region has 13 residues. The ends were cut back, 2 bases at V and 7 bases at J, with 11 bases in the middle. Looked up from germline, CDR1 is ENHRY and CDR2 is SYGVKD. The sequenced material came from memory CD4+ T cells from blood. The TCR comes from an adult in good health and CMV-seronegative. The chain combines TRBV10-3 with TRBJ1-2; possible D gene TRBD1, 5 bases. For the CDR3, the DNA is TGTGCCATCAGTGAGGTGGGGGTATCTGGCTACACCTTC. Its translation: CAISEVGVSGYTF.